A single sample is the source of the 18 T cell receptor beta chains below, sequenced in a study of cytomegalovirus exposure and HLA in healthy donors. Use of 60 Vbeta and 13 Jbeta primers characterized the PCR. Using immunoSEQ multiplex PCR, the repertoire was profiled, and TCRdb retains in-frame clones only, with some absent. The repertoire includes about 160,000 clones, roughly 80% of them detected once, and around 7.7% sits in the top ten. The sequencing input was PBMCs. All receptors come from a woman in her 30s in good health and CMV-seropositive.

This rearrangement joins TRBV29-1 to TRBJ2-1; 14 bases line up with TRBD2. The trim removed 7 bases at V and 6 bases at J, leaving 8 bases unmatched. There are 15 residues in the CDR3. Germline V gene data show CDR1 as SQVTM and CDR2 as ANQGSEA. Here the CDR3 reads CSAVGTSGGINEQFF. The DNA for the CDR3 is TGCAGCGCCGTCGGGACTAGCGGGGGTATCAATGAGCAGTTCTTC.

This sequence joins TRBV4-3 and TRBJ2-3; D might be TRBD1 (5 bases). Germline V CDR1 and CDR2: LGHNA, YSLEER. The V and J ends lost 0 bases and 6 bases respectively, with 10 bases between them. The CDR3 totals 14 residues. CDR3 in amino acids: CASSQDRVSDTQYF. The CDR3, as DNA: TGCGCCAGCAGCCAAGACAGGGTATCCGATACGCAGTATTTT.

The chain uses TRBV30 and TRBJ2-7; D is uncertain. CDR1 and CDR2 from the germline V gene are GTSNPN and SVGIG (reference sequence). CDR3 length: 11 residues. Trimming left V 2 bases short and J 1 base short, with 3 bases between. The CDR3 loop reads CAWSLSYEQYF. The CDR3 DNA sequence: TGTGCCTGGAGTCTGTCCTACGAGCAGTACTTC.

The chain recombines TRBV6-5 with TRBJ2-5, with D perhaps TRBD1 (6 bases). V was clipped by 4 bases and J by 5 bases, with 17 bases between them. Germline V gene sequence: CDR1 MNHEY, CDR2 SVGAGI. This CDR3 has 15 amino acids. The DNA of the CDR3 is TGTGCCAGCAGTTGGTCTGGACAGAAGCCGGAGACCCAGTACTTC. It encodes CASSWSGQKPETQYF.

The genes are TRBV29-1 and TRBJ1-2; 9 nucleotides agree with TRBD1. The germline gives CDR1 SQVTM, CDR2 ANQGSEA. The CDR3 runs 12 residues. The J segment lost 7 bases and the V segment lost 6 bases, leaving 6 bases of the junction unmatched. CDR3 in DNA: TGCAGCGTCGGGACAGGGTGGGGTGGCTACACCTTC. It encodes CSVGTGWGGYTF.

This clone was detected only a few times. V gene TRBV7-2 combines with J gene TRBJ2-3; D is undetermined. This CDR3 is 13 amino acids long. The V gene lost 3 bases and the J gene lost 2 bases, with 6 bases spanning the gap. Germline V gives CDR1 SGHTA, CDR2 FQGNSA. This CDR3 is CASSFTFTDTQYF. CDR3 sequence (DNA): TGTGCCAGCAGCTTTACATTCACAGATACGCAGTATTTT.

The J gene is TRBJ2-7, the V gene TRBV14; TRBD1 aligns across 7 bases. CDR1 SGHDN and CDR2 FVKESK come from the germline V gene. The CDR3 runs 15 residues. The V segment lost 2 bases and the J segment 4 bases; nucleotides outside the gene matches: 8. The DNA of the CDR3 is TGTGCCAGCAGCCAAATGGGAAGGACAGGTTACGAGCAGTACTTC. It yields the protein CASSQMGRTGYEQYF.

V usage is TRBV13 and J usage is TRBJ1-1; D perhaps matches TRBD1 (5 bases). This CDR3 has 14 amino acids. CDR1 PRHDT and CDR2 FYEKMQ come from the germline V gene (reference sequence). V shed 4 bases and J shed 7 bases, with 16 bases lying between them. The CDR3 region has the DNA TGTGCCAGCAGCTCTCTCGGGGGGTACGGTGAAGCTTTCTTT. This codes for CASSSLGGYGEAFF.

The J gene is TRBJ2-1, the V gene TRBV7-2; perhaps TRBD2 as D (7 bases). V gave up 5 bases and J gave up 10 bases, with 21 bases separating them. Per germline, CDR1 SGHTA and CDR2 FQGNSA. The CDR3 covers 15 residues. CDR3 in amino acids: CASSPYRGGRGEQFF. The CDR3 region has the DNA TGTGCCAGCAGCCCCTATAGGGGGGGGCGGGGAGAGCAGTTCTTC.

This chain links TRBV7-9 with TRBJ1-5; TRBD1 aligns across 7 bases. The CDR3 spans 16 residues. Germline V CDR1 and CDR2: SEHNR, FQNEAQ (reference sequence). The junction had 12 bases not matched to a gene; V was cut back by 5 bases and J by 5 bases. CDR3 residues: CASSTLGSQGDQPQHF. The CDR3 region has the DNA TGTGCCAGCAGCACACTGGGATCCCAGGGGGATCAGCCCCAGCATTTT.

V usage is TRBV2 and J usage is TRBJ2-3; 14 positions agree with TRBD2. Germline V lookup: CDR1 SNHLY, CDR2 FYNNEI. V shed 6 bases and J 6 bases; nucleotides not matched to a gene: 8. The CDR3 length is 16 residues. The CDR3 sequence is CASRKGLAGGFDTQYF. Written as DNA, the CDR3 is TGTGCCAGCAGAAAAGGACTAGCGGGGGGTTTCGATACGCAGTATTTT.

This chain links TRBV7-9 with TRBJ2-1; the match to TRBD2 covers 13 bases. V lost 5 bases, J lost 0 bases, and 10 bases stayed unmatched. The CDR3 extends over 19 amino acids. From germline, CDR1 is SEHNR and CDR2 FQNEAQ (reference sequence). The CDR3 reads CASSPRLAGGRSSYNEQFF. The CDR3 DNA follows: TGTGCCAGCAGCCCTAGACTAGCGGGGGGCCGGAGCTCCTACAATGAGCAGTTCTTC.

Remarks on this clone: The identical CDR3 is also encoded by other nucleotide sequences in the sample. The chain links TRBV7-2 to TRBJ2-3; D gene unclear. Germline loops: CDR1 SGHTA, CDR2 FQGNSA. Trimming cost V 4 bases and J 2 bases, with 4 bases left between them. The CDR3 covers 12 residues. The chain's CDR3 is CASSSSTDTQYF. DNA for the CDR3: TGTGCCAGCAGCTCCTCCACAGATACGCAGTATTTT.

The chain links TRBV6-4 to TRBJ2-2; 7 bases are shared with TRBD1. The V and J ends lost 2 bases and 1 base, in that order; junction bases with no gene match: 4. Germline CDR1 is MRHNA and CDR2 is SNTAGT. The CDR3 contains 16 residues. The CDR3 loop reads CASSDDRVGNTGELFF. CDR3 bases: TGTGCCAGCAGTGACGACAGGGTGGGGAACACCGGGGAGCTGTTTTTT.

The V gene is TRBV11-3, the J gene TRBJ1-1; D unclear. CDR1 and CDR2 from the germline V gene are SGHNT and YENEEA. The CDR3 is 16 residues long. Trimming shortened V by 5 bases and J by 1 base, and 17 bases separated the two germline ends. This CDR3 is CASSTGPASENTEAFF. In DNA, the CDR3 is TGTGCCAGCAGCACGGGTCCGGCTAGCGAGAACACTGAAGCTTTCTTT.

The chain is built from TRBV7-8 and TRBJ1-2; 10 nucleotides line up with TRBD1. Trimming removed 5 bases from V and 7 bases from J; junction bases left unmatched: 7. This CDR3 spans 14 amino acids. The germline CDR1 and CDR2 sequences are SGHVS and FQNEAQ. This CDR3 reads CASSLGTGEGGYTF. DNA of the CDR3: TGTGCCAGCAGCCTCGGGACAGGGGAGGGTGGCTACACCTTC.

The gene calls are TRBV10-2 and TRBJ2-7; tentatively, D is TRBD2 (6 bases). Germline CDR1 WSHSY, CDR2 SAAADI. V was clipped by 6 bases and J by 1 base, with 13 bases between them. This CDR3 has 14 amino acids. In DNA form, the CDR3 reads TGCGCCAGCAGGGATAGGGGACTTTCCTACGAGCAGTACTTC. The encoded protein is CASRDRGLSYEQYF.

The chain employs TRBV11-2 and TRBJ1-4; D might be TRBD1 (5 bases). The germline CDR1 and CDR2 sequences are SGHAT and FQNNGV. Between the trimmed V and J ends, which lost 1 base and 0 bases, there was a span of 9 bases. This CDR3 has 16 residues. CDR3 protein: CASSLGVGATNEKLFF. CDR3 nucleotide sequence: TGTGCCAGCAGCTTAGGAGTAGGGGCAACTAATGAAAAACTGTTTTTT.